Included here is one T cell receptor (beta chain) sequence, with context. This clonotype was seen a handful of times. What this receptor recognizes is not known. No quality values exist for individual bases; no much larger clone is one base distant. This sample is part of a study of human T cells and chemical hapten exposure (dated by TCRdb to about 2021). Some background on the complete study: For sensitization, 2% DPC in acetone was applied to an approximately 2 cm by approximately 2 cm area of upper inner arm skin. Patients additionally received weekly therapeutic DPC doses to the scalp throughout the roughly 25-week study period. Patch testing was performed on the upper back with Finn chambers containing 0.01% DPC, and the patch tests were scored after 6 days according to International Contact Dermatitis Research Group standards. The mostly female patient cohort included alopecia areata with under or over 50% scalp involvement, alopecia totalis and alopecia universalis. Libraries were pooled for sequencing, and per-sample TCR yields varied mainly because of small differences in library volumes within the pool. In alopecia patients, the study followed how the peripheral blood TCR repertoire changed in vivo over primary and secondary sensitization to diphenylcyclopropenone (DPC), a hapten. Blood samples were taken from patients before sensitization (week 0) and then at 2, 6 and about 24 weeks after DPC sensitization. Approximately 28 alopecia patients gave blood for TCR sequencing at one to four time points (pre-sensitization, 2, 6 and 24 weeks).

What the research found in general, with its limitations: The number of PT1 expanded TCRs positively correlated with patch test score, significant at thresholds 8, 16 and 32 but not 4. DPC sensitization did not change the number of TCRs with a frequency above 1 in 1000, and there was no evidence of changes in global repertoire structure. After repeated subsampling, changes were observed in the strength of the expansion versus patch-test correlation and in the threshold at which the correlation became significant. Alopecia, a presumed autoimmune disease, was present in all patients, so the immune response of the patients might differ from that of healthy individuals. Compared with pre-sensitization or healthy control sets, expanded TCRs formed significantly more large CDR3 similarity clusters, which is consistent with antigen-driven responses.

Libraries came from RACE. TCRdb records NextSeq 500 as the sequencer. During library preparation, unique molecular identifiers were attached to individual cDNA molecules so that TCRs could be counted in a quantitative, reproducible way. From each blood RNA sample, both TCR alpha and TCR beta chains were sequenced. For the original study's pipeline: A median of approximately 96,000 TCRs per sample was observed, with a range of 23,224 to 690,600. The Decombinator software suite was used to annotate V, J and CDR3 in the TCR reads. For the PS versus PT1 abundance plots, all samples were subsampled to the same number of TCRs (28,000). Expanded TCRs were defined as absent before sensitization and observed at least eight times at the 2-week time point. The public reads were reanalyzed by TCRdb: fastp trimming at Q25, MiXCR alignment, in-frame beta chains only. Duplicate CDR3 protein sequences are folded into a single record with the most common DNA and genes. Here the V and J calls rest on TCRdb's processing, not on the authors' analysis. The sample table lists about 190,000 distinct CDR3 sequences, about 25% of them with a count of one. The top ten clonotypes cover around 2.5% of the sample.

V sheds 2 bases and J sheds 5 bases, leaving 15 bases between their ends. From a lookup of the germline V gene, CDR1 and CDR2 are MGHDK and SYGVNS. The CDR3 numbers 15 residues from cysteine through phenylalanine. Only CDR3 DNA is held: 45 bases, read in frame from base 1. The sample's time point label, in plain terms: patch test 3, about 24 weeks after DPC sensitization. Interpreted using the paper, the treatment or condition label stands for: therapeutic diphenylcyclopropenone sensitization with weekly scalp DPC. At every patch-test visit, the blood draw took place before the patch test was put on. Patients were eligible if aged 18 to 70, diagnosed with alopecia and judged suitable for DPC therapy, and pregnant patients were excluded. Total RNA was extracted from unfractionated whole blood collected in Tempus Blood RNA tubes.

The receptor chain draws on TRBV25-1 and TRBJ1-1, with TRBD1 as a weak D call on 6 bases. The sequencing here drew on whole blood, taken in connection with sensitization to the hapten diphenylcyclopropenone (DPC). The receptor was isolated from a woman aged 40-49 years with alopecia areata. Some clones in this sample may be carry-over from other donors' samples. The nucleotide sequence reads TGTGCCAGCAGTGAAGCCCTCACCAGGGGAACTGAAGCTTTCTTT. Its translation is CASSEALTRGTEAFF.